The 23 T cell receptor beta chains below come from one sample, sequenced in a study of identical twins. TCRdb analysed the 5' RACE reads with MiXCR anew, one entry per CDR3 protein. Counted here are about 450,000 distinct CDR3 sequences, around 20% occurring once; the ten biggest clones make up around 10%. The source material was naive T cells sorted from blood. These receptors originate from a man between 45 and 60 years old in good health.

This clonotype came up many times. The V call is TRBV20-1, the J call TRBJ1-5; 8 nucleotides line up with TRBD1. The CDR3 totals 16 residues. Germline V gene lookup returns CDR1 DFQATT and CDR2 SNEGSKA (reference sequence). The ends lost 0 bases at V and 2 bases at J; junction bases unmatched: 6. The CDR3 loop reads CSARDTGGAGNQPQHF. CDR3 bases: TGCAGTGCTAGAGATACAGGGGGTGCGGGCAATCAGCCCCAGCATTTT.

The rearrangement uses TRBV27 and TRBJ1-1, with D uncertain. The CDR3 loop spans 11 amino acids. Between the trimmed V and J ends, which lost 1 base and 7 bases, there was a span of 4 bases. Looked up from germline, CDR1 is MNHEY and CDR2 is SMNVEV (reference sequence). In DNA form, the CDR3 reads TGTGCCAGCAGTTTATTCGGTGAAGCTTTCTTT. Protein product: CASSLFGEAFF.

This clonotype came up a few times. This sequence joins TRBV6-1 and TRBJ2-5; D call uncertain. Germline loops: CDR1 MNHNS, CDR2 SASEGT. Trimming shortened V by 5 bases and J by 3 bases, and 10 bases separated the two germline ends. The CDR3 is 13 residues long. CDR3 in amino acids: CASSTPGEETQYF. The CDR3 coding sequence is TGTGCCAGCAGTACGCCAGGAGAAGAGACCCAGTACTTC.

This clonotype came up a few times. The rearrangement uses TRBV20-1 and TRBJ1-3, with no clear D. V was pared by 5 bases and J by 2 bases, with 10 bases between. There are 13 residues in the CDR3. Germline V gives CDR1 DFQATT, CDR2 SNEGSKA (reference sequence). In DNA form, the CDR3 reads TGCAGTGCTCTGGACCCAACTGGAAACACCATATATTTT. Amino acid sequence: CSALDPTGNTIYF.

This clonotype occurred a few times. V and J are TRBV6-1 and TRBJ1-2, with D maybe TRBD1 (5 bases). V gave up 6 bases and J gave up 1 base, with 15 bases separating them. The V gene's germline CDR1 is MNHNS and CDR2 SASEGT. The CDR3 totals 15 residues. The CDR3 is CASRLSTVHNYGYTF. CDR3 DNA: TGTGCCAGCAGACTATCGACAGTTCATAACTATGGCTACACCTTC.

The rearrangement uses TRBV5-4 and TRBJ2-1; D unclear. Germline V CDR1 and CDR2: SGHNT, YYREEE (reference sequence). The V gene lost 1 base and the J gene lost 7 bases, with 6 bases spanning the gap. This CDR3 comprises 12 residues. The CDR3 DNA sequence: TGTGCCAGCAGCTTGTTGCTTAATGAGCAGTTCTTC. It encodes CASSLLLNEQFF.

This clonotype showed up many times. V gene TRBV20-1 combines with J gene TRBJ2-1; 9 bases fit TRBD2. The germline CDR1 and CDR2 sequences are DFQATT and SNEGSKA (reference sequence). V gave up 2 bases and J gave up 5 bases; unmatched junction bases: 10. This CDR3 comprises 16 residues. The CDR3 nucleotides are TGCAGTGCTAGAACAGCCGGACTAGCGTACCACAATGAGCAGTTCTTC. It encodes CSARTAGLAYHNEQFF.

The chain has TRBV7-2 and TRBJ2-2; no reliable D call. Trimming took 1 base from V and 6 from J, leaving 15 bases between them. The CDR3 is 16 residues long. Germline V CDR1 and CDR2: SGHTA, FQGNSA. DNA for the CDR3: TGTGCCAGCAGCTTAGATGGGCAGGTGCCCGCCGGGGAGCTGTTTTTT. Protein product: CASSLDGQVPAGELFF.

This clonotype showed up just once. This rearrangement joins TRBV10-3 to TRBJ2-5, with D possibly being TRBD1 or TRBD2 (6 bases each). Germline V CDR1 and CDR2: ENHRY, SYGVKD. Trimming stripped 3 bases from V and 5 bases from J, with 10 bases between. CDR3 length equals 13 residues. The CDR3 is CAISDGGRETQYF. Here the CDR3 DNA reads TGTGCCATCAGTGATGGGGGGCGGGAGACCCAGTACTTC.

This clonotype was seen more than once but under ten times. As the CDR3 is not closed by the conserved phenylalanine or tryptophan, this likely results from a read error. The chain carries TRBV7-8 and TRBJ2-4; D assignment may be TRBD1 or TRBD2 (5 bases each). The CDR3 extends over 14 amino acids. V was pared by 1 base and J by 5 bases, with 9 bases between. Germline-derived CDR1 and CDR2 are SGHVS and FQNEAQ. The CDR3 nucleotides are TGTGCCAGCAGCTTAGTTGGGACCCAAAACATTCAGTACCTC. Translating it yields CASSLVGTQNIQYL.

This chain connects TRBV28 to TRBJ2-7; possibly TRBD1 for D (6 bases). V was trimmed by 6 bases and J by 2 bases, leaving 8 bases between them. CDR1 and CDR2 (germline): MDHEN, SYDVKM. The CDR3 covers 12 residues. CDR3 DNA: TGTGCCAGCAGGGGGGCAGCCTACGAGCAGTACTTC. As protein: CASRGAAYEQYF.

The chain joins TRBV9 to TRBJ2-1; TRBD2 matches 11 bases. The V and J ends lost 4 bases and 7 bases, in that order; junction bases with no gene match: 10. The CDR3 runs 16 residues. CDR1 is SGDLS, CDR2 YYNGEE, per germline. Here the CDR3 DNA reads TGTGCCAGCAGCCTCACAATAGCGGGAGGGCTAAATGAGCAGTTCTTC. Its protein is CASSLTIAGGLNEQFF.

At least ten counts were recorded for this clonotype. The chain combines TRBV4-2 with TRBJ2-7; D not certain. The CDR3 is 13 amino acids. V dropped 1 base and J dropped 3 bases, with 7 bases sitting between them. Germline V gene data show CDR1 as LGHNA and CDR2 as YNFKEQ. In DNA, the CDR3 is TGTGCCAGCAGCCAAGGAGATGGCTACGAGCAGTACTTC. This codes for CASSQGDGYEQYF.

V and J are TRBV6-1 and TRBJ1-5; D might be TRBD1 (6 bases). The CDR3 contains 17 residues. Germline CDR1 MNHNS, CDR2 SASEGT. Trimming took off 4 bases at V and 5 bases at J, with 21 bases between the two ends. CDR3 protein: CASSGPGQRIAHQPQHF. In DNA form, the CDR3 reads TGTGCCAGCAGTGGCCCGGGACAAAGAATTGCACATCAGCCCCAGCATTTT.

This CDR3 is CASTTGLAVYNEQFF. CDR3 coding DNA: TGTGCCAGCACCACGGGACTAGCGGTATACAATGAGCAGTTCTTC. The chain has TRBV28 and TRBJ2-1, with 11 nucleotides matching TRBD2. Germline CDR1 reads MDHEN; CDR2 reads SYDVKM. J gave up 4 bases and V 7 bases, and 6 bases lay outside the gene matches. The CDR3 spans 15 residues. The variable domain in full, with the rest retrieved from reference TRBV28 and TRBJ2-1, is DVKVTQSSRYLVKRTGEKVFLECVQDMDHENMFWYRQDPGLGLRLIYFSYDVKMKEKGDIPEGYSVSREKKERFSLILESASTNQTSMYLCASTTGLAVYNEQFFGPGTRLTVL.

In this sample, this clonotype turned up a few times. The rearrangement joins TRBV29-1 to TRBJ2-1; weak D call: TRBD2 (6 bases). The CDR3 runs 14 residues. Trimming stripped 7 bases from V and 0 bases from J, with 13 bases between. Germline V gene data show CDR1 as SQVTM and CDR2 as ANQGSEA. The CDR3 reads CSGVRGSSYNEQFF. Written as DNA, the CDR3 is TGCAGCGGTGTACGGGGGAGCTCCTACAATGAGCAGTTCTTC.

The chain carries TRBV28 and TRBJ1-5, with TRBD1 as a possible D gene (5 bases). Per germline, CDR1 MDHEN and CDR2 SYDVKM. With 0 bases removed from V and 3 bases from J, the gap between germline ends came to 9 bases. CDR3 length: 15 amino acids. The CDR3 here is CASSLWGVINQPQHF. The DNA of the CDR3 is TGTGCCAGCAGTTTATGGGGGGTAATCAATCAGCCCCAGCATTTT.

The table lists this clonotype with a few counts. The chain couples TRBV29-1 to TRBJ2-3; D possibly corresponds to TRBD2 (7 bases). V dropped 3 bases and J dropped 3 bases, with 13 bases sitting between them. CDR1 is SQVTM, CDR2 ANQGSEA, per germline. The CDR3 contains 14 residues. This chain's CDR3 is CSVDRGARTDTQYF. The DNA of the CDR3 is TGCAGCGTTGACCGGGGGGCCAGGACAGATACGCAGTATTTT.

This clonotype was observed at least ten times. The chain couples TRBV6-1 to TRBJ2-2; possible D gene TRBD2, 6 bases. Trimming shortened V by 7 bases and J by 0 bases, and 12 bases separated the two germline ends. The germline gives CDR1 MNHNS, CDR2 SASEGT. The CDR3 has 15 amino acids. The CDR3 reads CASTMGGSNTGELFF. CDR3 DNA sequence: TGTGCCAGCACCATGGGGGGTTCGAACACCGGGGAGCTGTTTTTT.

The chain is built from TRBV19 and TRBJ2-3, with D uncertain. CDR1 is LNHDA and CDR2 is SQIVND in the germline V gene (reference sequence). Trimming stripped 3 bases from V and 4 bases from J, with 5 bases between. The CDR3 runs to 12 residues. DNA of the CDR3: TGTGCCAGTAGTATGTCTGCAGATACGCAGTATTTT. It codes for CASSMSADTQYF.

The table lists this clonotype with a few counts. The genes are TRBV9 and TRBJ2-1; 13 nucleotides line up with TRBD2. With V trimmed by 4 bases and J by 8 bases, 6 bases remained unmatched. This CDR3 is 15 amino acids long. Germline-derived CDR1 and CDR2 are SGDLS and YYNGEE. Here the CDR3 DNA reads TGTGCCAGCAGCACCGGACTAGCGGGAGTTCATGAGCAGTTCTTC. It translates to CASSTGLAGVHEQFF.

This clonotype has ten or more counts. V and J are TRBV20-1 and TRBJ2-3; 7 bases are a match to TRBD1. Germline V gene sequence: CDR1 DFQATT, CDR2 SNEGSKA (reference sequence). J lost 6 bases, V lost 5 bases, and 2 bases had no gene match. This CDR3 spans 11 amino acids. The CDR3 sequence: CSALTGDTQYF. In DNA, the CDR3 is TGCAGTGCTTTGACAGGGGATACGCAGTATTTT.

This clonotype was counted only a few times. This chain links TRBV7-2 with TRBJ2-1; D unclear. Trimming took off 2 bases at V and 8 bases at J, with 10 bases between the two ends. Per germline, CDR1 SGHTA and CDR2 FQGNSA. The length of the CDR3 is 13 residues. DNA for the CDR3: TGTGCCAGCAGCTTAAGGGCAGGTGATGAGCAGTTCTTC. It encodes CASSLRAGDEQFF.